One and the same sample provided the 29 T cell receptor beta chains below, sequenced in a study of identical twins. TCRdb re-called the 5' RACE reads through MiXCR, storing one row per CDR3 protein. The table records 1.5 million to 2 million distinct CDR3 sequences, roughly a third of them present only once. What was sequenced was cord blood. These receptors originate from a newborn girl in good health.

This clonotype was counted only a few times. The chain joins TRBV28 to TRBJ2-1; the D gene is possibly TRBD2 (6 bases). Trimming cost V 10 bases and J 6 bases, with 16 bases left between them. CDR3 length: 13 residues. The germline V gene has CDR1 MDHEN and CDR2 SYDVKM. The CDR3 spells CAIAEGGPNEQFF. For the CDR3, the DNA is TGTGCCATAGCGGAAGGCGGTCCCAATGAGCAGTTCTTC. Based on the CDR3 plus reference TRBV28 and TRBJ2-1, the full variable domain is DVKVTQSSRYLVKRTGEKVFLECVQDMDHENMFWYRQDPGLGLRLIYFSYDVKMKEKGDIPEGYSVSREKKERFSLILESASTNQTSMYLCAIAEGGPNEQFFGPGTRLTVL.

CDR3 bases: TGTGCCAGTAGTATGAACCTGACGGAAGCGCGCTATGGCTACACCTTC. It specifies CASSMNLTEARYGYTF. V usage is TRBV19 and J usage is TRBJ1-2; no firm D call. This CDR3 has 16 residues. Germline V gives CDR1 LNHDA, CDR2 SQIVND (reference sequence). V was trimmed by 3 bases and J by 4 bases, leaving 18 bases between them.

This clonotype was counted at least ten times. The chain combines TRBV28 with TRBJ1-2; D ambiguous. This CDR3 has 12 residues. The V gene lost 2 bases and the J gene lost 5 bases, with 6 bases spanning the gap. The germline CDR1 and CDR2 sequences are MDHEN and SYDVKM. The CDR3 DNA reads TGTGCCAGCAGTTTAAATGCTTATGGCTACACCTTC. Its translation is CASSLNAYGYTF.

The V and J genes are TRBV28 and TRBJ2-5; D is perhaps TRBD1 (6 bases). The DNA end lines up better with TRBJ2-7; the J call may be wrong. The CDR3 is made up of 11 amino acids. Germline V gene sequence: CDR1 MDHEN, CDR2 SYDVKM. DNA for the CDR3: TGTGCCAGCCACAGGGCGTACGAGCAGTACTTC. This gives the protein CASHRAYEQYF.

The sample holds a few counts of this clonotype. The chain combines TRBV12-3 or TRBV12-4 with TRBJ1-1, with 7 bases identical to TRBD1. J was trimmed by 1 base and V by 11 bases; bases with no gene match: 7. CDR3 length: 13 residues. The CDR3 DNA reads TGTGCCTCACAGGGGCAGGGGAACACTGAAGCTTTCTTT. Translation: CASQGQGNTEAFF.

The V call is TRBV6-1, the J call TRBJ2-5; TRBD2 matches at 9 bases. The V and J ends lost 5 bases and 9 bases, in that order; junction bases with no gene match: 13. Germline lookup yields CDR1 MNHNS and CDR2 SASEGT. This CDR3 is 15 amino acids long. The CDR3 nucleotides read TGTGCCAGCAGTTGGCGACTAGCGGCCACGTGGGCCCAGTACTTC. This sequence encodes CASSWRLAATWAQYF.

This chain uses TRBV3-1 with TRBJ2-7; the match to TRBD2 covers 14 bases. Trimming at V came to 8 bases and at J to 3 bases, leaving 15 bases not matched to a gene. Germline V gene lookup returns CDR1 LGHDT and CDR2 YNNKEL (reference sequence). The CDR3 sequence is 18 residues long. The CDR3 DNA sequence: TGTGCCAGCTCGAGGGGACTAGCGGGAGTACTTCATCTCTACGAGCAGTACTTC. The encoded protein is CASSRGLAGVLHLYEQYF.

Note on this clonotype: The junction shows a germline mismatch at one end, possibly a read error. The V gene is TRBV7-9, the J gene TRBJ1-2; TRBD1 agrees at 7 bases. CDR3 length: 12 residues. CDR1 is SEHNR and CDR2 is FQNEAQ in the germline V gene (reference sequence). Here the CDR3 reads CASSFYRGGYIF. In DNA, the CDR3 is TGTGCCAGCAGCTTCTACAGGGGTGGCTACATCTTC.

This clonotype was detected many times. The junction and the germline gene differ at one end; a read error may be behind it. CDR3 amino acids: CASSLALAGNNEQFF. CDR3 coding DNA: TGTGCCAGCAGCTTAGCACTAGCGGGGAACAATGAGCAGTTCTTC. The rearrangement uses TRBV5-1 and TRBJ2-1; the match to TRBD2 covers 10 bases. Germline loops: CDR1 SGHRS, CDR2 YFSETQ. This CDR3 comprises 15 residues.

In its sample, this clonotype was seen a few times. The rearrangement links TRBV7-2 to TRBJ1-2; D is unresolved. Germline-derived CDR1 and CDR2 are SGHTA and FQGNSA. V dropped 0 bases and J dropped 0 bases, with 11 bases sitting between them. This CDR3 is 16 amino acids long. The CDR3 DNA reads TGTGCCAGCAGCTTAGCGATTCTAGCGTCTAACTATGGCTACACCTTC. This encodes CASSLAILASNYGYTF.

This clonotype was seen only a few times. The chain employs TRBV3-1 and TRBJ2-1; TRBD2 aligns across 9 bases. The CDR3 contains 17 residues. The germline V gene has CDR1 LGHDT and CDR2 YNNKEL (reference sequence). V trimming: 3 bases; J trimming: 8 bases; junction bases outside the gene matches: 14. DNA for the CDR3: TGTGCCAGCAGCCATCTCAGGGGACTAGCCGTAGACGATGAGCAGTTCTTC. Translation: CASSHLRGLAVDDEQFF.

CDR3 sequence reads: CASSSDLAGEQFF. The CDR3 nucleotides are TGCGCCAGCAGCTCGGACTTAGCGGGTGAGCAGTTCTTC. The V call is TRBV5-1, the J call TRBJ2-1; 7 bases line up with TRBD2. Germline-derived CDR1 and CDR2 are SGHRS and YFSETQ. The CDR3 is 13 amino acids. Trimming took 3 bases from V and 9 from J; bases not matched to a gene: 6.

The chain joins TRBV28 to TRBJ2-3, with TRBD2 identical over 13 bases. J gave up 14 bases and V 10 bases, and 15 bases lay outside the gene matches. Germline loops: CDR1 MDHEN, CDR2 SYDVKM. The CDR3 runs 14 residues. The CDR3 loop reads CATVGTSGARVGYF. The DNA of the CDR3 is TGTGCCACGGTTGGGACTAGCGGGGCCAGGGTGGGGTATTTT.

This chain links TRBV12-3 or TRBV12-4 with TRBJ2-3, with a tentative D call TRBD1 (6 bases). The CDR3 runs 13 residues. Deletions cut 5 bases from V and 6 bases from J, with 12 bases between. CDR3 loop: CASSADRWDTQYF. CDR3 DNA: TGTGCCAGCAGTGCGGACAGATGGGATACGCAGTATTTT.

This chain connects TRBV6-5 to TRBJ2-1; possible D gene TRBD1, 6 bases. This CDR3 has 15 residues. Germline V lookup: CDR1 MNHEY, CDR2 SVGAGI. Deletions cut 6 bases from V and 2 bases from J, with 14 bases between. CDR3 region: CASRTRQAPYNEQFF. Here the CDR3 DNA reads TGTGCCAGCAGAACCAGACAGGCCCCCTACAATGAGCAGTTCTTC.

This clonotype was seen only a few times. CDR3 region: CSASATGLGEKLFF. DNA of the CDR3: TGCAGTGCTAGCGCGACAGGGTTGGGTGAAAAACTGTTTTTT. The chain joins TRBV20-1 to TRBJ1-4, with TRBD1 identical over 7 bases. This CDR3 region has 14 residues. Germline lookup yields CDR1 DFQATT and CDR2 SNEGSKA (reference sequence). Trimming cost V 3 bases and J 7 bases; bases outside gene matches: 8.

This clonotype was seen a few times. The chain uses TRBV5-1 and TRBJ1-4, with TRBD1 matching over 8 bases. Germline V gene lookup returns CDR1 SGHRS and CDR2 YFSETQ. The V gene end was trimmed by 7 bases and the J gene end by 7 bases; junction bases not matched to a gene: 6. The CDR3 has 13 amino acids. CDR3 nucleotides: TGCGCCAGCGGGCAGGGGGCGACTGAAAAACTGTTTTTT. Translating it yields CASGQGATEKLFF.

V and J are TRBV12-3 or TRBV12-4 and TRBJ2-5; TRBD2 matches 11 bases. The J call is in doubt because the DNA end fits TRBJ2-7 better. The CDR3 has 14 amino acids. The CDR3 nucleotides read TGTGCCAGCAGTTTGGCTAGCGGGAGGCACGAGCAGTACTTC. Its translation: CASSLASGRHEQYF.

In its sample, this clonotype was seen a few times. The chain recombines TRBV20-1 with TRBJ2-1, with 7 bases that match TRBD2. J was trimmed by 2 bases and V by 6 bases; bases with no gene match: 10. This CDR3 contains 15 residues. Germline V CDR1 and CDR2: DFQATT, SNEGSKA (reference sequence). The CDR3 DNA reads TGCAGTGCCACCCCGACTAGCCTCGCCTACAATGAGCAGTTCTTC. As protein: CSATPTSLAYNEQFF.

Details on this clonotype: A much larger clone differs by one base, so this may be a read error. This chain links TRBV12-3 or TRBV12-4 with TRBJ1-2, with D maybe TRBD1 (5 bases). The CDR3 spans 14 residues. The CDR3 spells CANSLSAGSYGYTF. DNA for the CDR3: TGTGCCAACAGTTTATCGGCAGGGAGCTATGGCTACACCTTC.

The chain joins TRBV12-3 or TRBV12-4 to TRBJ2-7, with D tentatively TRBD1 or TRBD2 (6 bases each). Trimming stripped 4 bases from V and 5 bases from J, with 12 bases between. The CDR3 loop spans 13 amino acids. CDR3: CASSSLRGDEQYF. The CDR3 region has the DNA TGTGCCAGCAGTTCCTTAAGGGGGGACGAGCAGTACTTC.

The V and J genes are TRBV7-2 and TRBJ2-1, with 11 bases that match TRBD2. CDR3 length: 18 residues. Germline assignment: CDR1 SGHTA and CDR2 FQGNSA. V lost 2 bases and J lost 6; bases outside the gene matches: 12. This CDR3 reads CASSLFLLAGGLGNEQFF. The CDR3 region has the DNA TGTGCCAGCAGCTTATTTCTTCTAGCGGGAGGTCTGGGCAATGAGCAGTTCTTC.

The chain is built from TRBV13 and TRBJ1-1, with D tentatively TRBD1 (5 bases). Germline loops: CDR1 PRHDT, CDR2 FYEKMQ (reference sequence). The V gene lost 5 bases and the J gene lost 5 bases, with 15 bases spanning the gap. The CDR3 sequence is 14 residues long. The CDR3 sequence is CASSGPGVETEAFF. CDR3 nucleotides: TGTGCCAGCAGCGGCCCGGGGGTTGAAACTGAAGCTTTCTTT.

V is TRBV24-1 and J is TRBJ2-5; D ambiguous. The germline gives CDR1 KGHDR, CDR2 SFDVKD. This CDR3 has 14 residues. Trimming cost V 4 bases and J 5 bases, with 13 bases left between them. The CDR3 sequence is CATSEGPSRETQYF. CDR3 sequence (DNA): TGTGCCACCAGTGAAGGACCCTCGAGGGAGACCCAGTACTTC.

In this sample, this clonotype turned up a few times. The CDR3 protein is CASSYSRTSGGAQNEQFF. In DNA, the CDR3 is TGTGCCAGCAGTTACTCGAGGACTAGCGGGGGGGCACAGAATGAGCAGTTCTTC. J is TRBJ2-1 and V is TRBV6-5; TRBD2 agrees at 15 bases. CDR3 length equals 18 residues. The J segment lost 7 bases and the V segment lost 0 bases, leaving 7 bases of the junction unmatched. Germline values: CDR1 MNHEY, CDR2 SVGAGI.

V and J are TRBV29-1 and TRBJ1-2; TRBD1 might be the D (5 bases). The CDR3 extends over 13 amino acids. Deletions cut 5 bases from V and 0 bases from J, with 10 bases between. The V gene's germline CDR1 is SQVTM and CDR2 ANQGSEA. Here the CDR3 reads CSVPQEANYGYTF. CDR3 nucleotides: TGCAGCGTTCCACAGGAGGCTAACTATGGCTACACCTTC. Filled out from reference TRBV29-1 and TRBJ1-2, the complete variable domain reads SAVISQKPSRDICQRGTSLTIQCQVDSQVTMMFWYRQQPGQSLTLIATANQGSEATYESGFVIDKFPISRPNLTFSTLTVSNMSPEDSSIYLCSVPQEANYGYTFGSGTRLTVV.

The V and J genes are TRBV20-1 and TRBJ1-6; D uncertain. Trimming stripped 5 bases from V and 6 bases from J, with 8 bases between. This CDR3 spans 12 amino acids. The germline CDR1 and CDR2 sequences are DFQATT and SNEGSKA (reference sequence). CDR3 sequence: CSAPDGNSPLHF. As DNA, the CDR3 is TGCAGTGCTCCCGACGGTAATTCACCCCTCCACTTT.

There are a few counts of this clonotype. The CDR3 here is CASSLTTAGPRNTEAFF. The CDR3 nucleotides are TGTGCCAGCAGCCTAACCACCGCGGGACCGCGCAACACTGAAGCTTTCTTT. V is TRBV7-2 and J is TRBJ1-1; D might be TRBD1 (5 bases). Germline V gene data show CDR1 as SGHTA and CDR2 as FQGNSA. CDR3 length: 17 amino acids. V lost 5 bases and J 2 bases, leaving 21 bases between the germline ends.

The chain uses TRBV20-1 and TRBJ1-1, with TRBD1 as a possible D gene (6 bases). The CDR3 sequence is 15 residues long. The V gene's germline CDR1 is DFQATT and CDR2 SNEGSKA (reference sequence). Trimming cost V 2 bases and J 7 bases, with 20 bases left between them. The CDR3, as DNA: TGCAGTGCTAGAACAGGGAAGGGGGTAGGGGGTGAAGCTTTCTTT. It is translated as CSARTGKGVGGEAFF.